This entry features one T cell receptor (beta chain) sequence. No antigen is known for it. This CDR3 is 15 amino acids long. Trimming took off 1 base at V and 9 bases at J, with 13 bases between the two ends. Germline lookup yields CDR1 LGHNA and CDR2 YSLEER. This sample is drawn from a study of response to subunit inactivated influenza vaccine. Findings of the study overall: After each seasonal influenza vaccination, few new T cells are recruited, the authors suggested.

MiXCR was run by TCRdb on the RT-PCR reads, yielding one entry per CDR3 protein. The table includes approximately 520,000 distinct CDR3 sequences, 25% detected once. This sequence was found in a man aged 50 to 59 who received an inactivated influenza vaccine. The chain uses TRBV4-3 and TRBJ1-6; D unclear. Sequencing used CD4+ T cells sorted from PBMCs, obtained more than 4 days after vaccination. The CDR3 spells CASSQGADSGSPLHF. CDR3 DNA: TGCGCCAGCAGCCAAGGGGCAGACTCAGGTTCACCCCTCCACTTT.